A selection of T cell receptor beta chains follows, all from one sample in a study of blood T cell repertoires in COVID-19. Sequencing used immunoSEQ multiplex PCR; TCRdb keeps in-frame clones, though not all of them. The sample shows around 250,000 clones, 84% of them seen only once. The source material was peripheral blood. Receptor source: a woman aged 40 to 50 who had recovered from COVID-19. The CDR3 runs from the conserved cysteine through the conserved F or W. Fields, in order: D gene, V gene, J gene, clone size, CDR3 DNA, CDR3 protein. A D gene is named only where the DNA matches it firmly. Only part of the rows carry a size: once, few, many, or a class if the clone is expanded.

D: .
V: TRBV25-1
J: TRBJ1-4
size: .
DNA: TGTGCCAGCAGTTCTCCAGGGCCTGCTGCAACTAATGAAAAACTGTTTTTT
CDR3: CASSSPGPAATNEKLFF

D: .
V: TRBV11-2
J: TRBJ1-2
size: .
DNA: TGTGCCAGCAGCCTATCGGGGTATAGCTATGGCTACACCTTC
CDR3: CASSLSGYSYGYTF

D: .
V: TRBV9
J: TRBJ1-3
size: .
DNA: TGTGCCAGCACTAGGACAGTGGAGGCTGGAAACACCATATATTTT
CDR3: CASTRTVEAGNTIYF

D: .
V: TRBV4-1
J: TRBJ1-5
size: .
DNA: TGCGCCAGCAGCCAAGGGGGCGGACACTATCAGCCCCAGCATTTT
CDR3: CASSQGGGHYQPQHF

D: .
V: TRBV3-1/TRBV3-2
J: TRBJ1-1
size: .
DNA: TGTGCCAGCAGCCAAGAAGGGAGGGAAGGGGCTTTCTTT
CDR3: CASSQEGREGAFF

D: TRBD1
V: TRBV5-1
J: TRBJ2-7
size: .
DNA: TGCGCCAGCAGGAGAGCCGGGACAGATAGCTACGAGCAGTACTTC
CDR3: CASRRAGTDSYEQYF

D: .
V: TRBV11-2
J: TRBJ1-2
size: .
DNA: TGTGCCAGCAGCTTACGGGGAGAGTATGGCTACACCTTC
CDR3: CASSLRGEYGYTF

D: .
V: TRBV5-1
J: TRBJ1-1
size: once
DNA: TGCGCCAGCAGCTTACAGGGGAACACTGAAGCTTTCTTT
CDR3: CASSLQGNTEAFF

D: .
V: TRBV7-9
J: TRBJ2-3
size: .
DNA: TGTGCCAGCAGCTCCGACCGGGGGTTCGCAGATACGCAGTATTTT
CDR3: CASSSDRGFADTQYF

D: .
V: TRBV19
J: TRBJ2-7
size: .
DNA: TGTGCCAGTAGCGTTACACCGACCTACGAGCAGTACTTC
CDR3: CASSVTPTYEQYF

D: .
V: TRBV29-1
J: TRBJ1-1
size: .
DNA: TGCAGCGTTGGAGAGCCGGATGGTTGGCGGGCTTTCTTT
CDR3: CSVGEPDGWRAFF

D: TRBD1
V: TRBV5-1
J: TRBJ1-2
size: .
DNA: TGCGCCAGCAGCTTAGACGGACAGGGAGTGGGAGGCTACACCTTC
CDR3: CASSLDGQGVGGYTF

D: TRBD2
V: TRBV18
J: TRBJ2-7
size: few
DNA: TGTGCCAGCTCACCACGGCTAGCGGGCTCCTACGAGCAGTACTTC
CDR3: CASSPRLAGSYEQYF

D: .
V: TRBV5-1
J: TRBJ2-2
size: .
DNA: TGCGCCAGCAGCTCGGGGACACTAAACACCGGGGAGCTGTTTTTT
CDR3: CASSSGTLNTGELFF

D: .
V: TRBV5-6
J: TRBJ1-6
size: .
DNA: TGTGCCAGCAGCTTGTACACAGCCACCGAATATAATTCACCCCTCCACTTT
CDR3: CASSLYTATEYNSPLHF

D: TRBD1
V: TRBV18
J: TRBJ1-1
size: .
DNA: TGTGCCAGCTCCCTTGACAGGGGAGTATTGGCTTTCTTT
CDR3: CASSLDRGVLAFF

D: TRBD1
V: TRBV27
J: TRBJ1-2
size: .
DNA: TGTGCCAGCAGTTTATCGTACAGGGGAGAGGGAGGCTACACCTTC
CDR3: CASSLSYRGEGGYTF

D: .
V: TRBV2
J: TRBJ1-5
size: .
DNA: TGTGCCAGCAGTGAACAGGTAGATTATCAGCCCCAGCATTTT
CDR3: CASSEQVDYQPQHF

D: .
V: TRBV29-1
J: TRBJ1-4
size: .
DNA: TGCAGCGTTGAACCCTCGGGGGGGGAAAAACTGTTTTTT
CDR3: CSVEPSGGEKLFF

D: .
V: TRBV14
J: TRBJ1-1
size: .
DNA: TGTGCCAGCAGCCAAGAATCTAGCAGTTCCCTGGGGACTGAAGCTTTCTTT
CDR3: CASSQESSSSLGTEAFF

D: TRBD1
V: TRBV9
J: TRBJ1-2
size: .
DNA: TGTGCCAGCAGCGGCCGGGACAGCGACCGATATGGCTACACCTTC
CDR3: CASSGRDSDRYGYTF

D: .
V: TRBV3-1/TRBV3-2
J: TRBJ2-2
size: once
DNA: TGTGCCAGCAGCCACCAACACGGGGAGCTGTTTTTT
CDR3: CASSHQHGELFF

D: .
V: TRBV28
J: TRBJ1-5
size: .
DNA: TGTGCCAGCAGTTTAAGTGAAGCAGGGCTGAAACAGCCCCAGCATTTT
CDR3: CASSLSEAGLKQPQHF

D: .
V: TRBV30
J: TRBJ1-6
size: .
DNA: TGTGCCTGGAACAAGGGGGTTACCTATAATTCACCCCTCCACTTT
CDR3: CAWNKGVTYNSPLHF

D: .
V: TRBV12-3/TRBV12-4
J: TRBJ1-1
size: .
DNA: TGTGCCAGCAGTTTATTTGTCCAGGGAGGAACTTTCTTT
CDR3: CASSLFVQGGTFF

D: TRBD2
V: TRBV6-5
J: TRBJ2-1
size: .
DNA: TGTGCCAGCAGTTACTCGGGGGGGTACTACAATGAGCAGTTCTTC
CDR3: CASSYSGGYYNEQFF

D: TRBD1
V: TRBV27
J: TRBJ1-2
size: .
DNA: TGTGCCAGCAGAAAATACCGGGACAGTTCACTCTATGGCTACACCTTC
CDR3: CASRKYRDSSLYGYTF

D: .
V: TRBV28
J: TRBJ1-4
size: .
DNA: TGTGCCAGCAGTACAGGTGCCACTAATGAAAAACTGTTTTTT
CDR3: CASSTGATNEKLFF

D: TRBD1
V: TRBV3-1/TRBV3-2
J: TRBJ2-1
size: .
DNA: TGTGCCAGCAGCCAAGGGACAGGGGGCCGCAATGAGCAGTTCTTC
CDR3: CASSQGTGGRNEQFF

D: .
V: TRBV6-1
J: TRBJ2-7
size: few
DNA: TGTGCCAGCAGTAACCCCGGGGTGGGGGGGCACGAGCAGTACTTC
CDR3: CASSNPGVGGHEQYF

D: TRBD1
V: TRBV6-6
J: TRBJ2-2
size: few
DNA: TGTGCCAGCAGTCGACCGACAGGGTGGAGTGGGAACACCGGGGAGCTGTTTTTT
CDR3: CASSRPTGWSGNTGELFF

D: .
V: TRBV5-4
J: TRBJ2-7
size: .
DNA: TGTGCCAGCAGCTTGGCCTTGGAGGGGATTTACGAGCAGTACTTC
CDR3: CASSLALEGIYEQYF

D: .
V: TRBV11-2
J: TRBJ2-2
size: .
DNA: TGTGCCAGCAGCTCTGGACTGCTGAACACCGGGGAGCTGTTTTTT
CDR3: CASSSGLLNTGELFF

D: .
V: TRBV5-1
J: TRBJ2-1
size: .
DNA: TGCGCCAGCAGCTTAATGAGGAGCTCCTACAATGAGCAGTTCTTC
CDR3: CASSLMRSSYNEQFF

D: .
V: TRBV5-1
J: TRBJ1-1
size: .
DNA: TGCGCCAGCAGCTTAAGTCGGGGGAACACTGAAGCTTTCTTT
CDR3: CASSLSRGNTEAFF

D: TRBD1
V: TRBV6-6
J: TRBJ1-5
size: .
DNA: TGTGCCAGCAGTCCAGGAGGGAGCGACAGGGGGTGGACGGATCAGCCCCAGCATTTT
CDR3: CASSPGGSDRGWTDQPQHF

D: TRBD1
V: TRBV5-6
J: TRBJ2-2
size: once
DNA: TGTGCCAGCAGCCCCCTGGGACAGGGGGGAACCGGGGAGCTGTTTTTT
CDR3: CASSPLGQGGTGELFF

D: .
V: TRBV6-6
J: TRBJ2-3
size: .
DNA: TGTGCCAGCAGTTACTCGTCACTAGCCCCAGATACGCAGTATTTT
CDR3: CASSYSSLAPDTQYF

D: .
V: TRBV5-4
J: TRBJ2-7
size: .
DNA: TGTGCCAGCAGCTTGGGCAGGGACTACGAGCAGTACTTC
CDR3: CASSLGRDYEQYF

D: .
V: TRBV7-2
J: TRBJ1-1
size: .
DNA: TGTGCCAGCAGCTTAGTGGCCAACAGGAACACTGAAGCTTTCTTT
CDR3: CASSLVANRNTEAFF

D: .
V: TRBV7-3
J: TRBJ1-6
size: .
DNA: TGTGCCAGCAGCTTAAGGAGCCAGGGAGGTTCACCCCTCCACTTT
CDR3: CASSLRSQGGSPLHF

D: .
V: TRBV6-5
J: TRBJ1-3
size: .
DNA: TGTGCCAGCAGTTACTCGACACGCTCTGGAAACACCATATATTTT
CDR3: CASSYSTRSGNTIYF

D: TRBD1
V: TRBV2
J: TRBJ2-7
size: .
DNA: TGTGCCAGCAGTGACAGGACAGGGCACTCCTACGAGCAGTACTTC
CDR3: CASSDRTGHSYEQYF

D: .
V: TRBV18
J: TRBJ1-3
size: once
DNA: TGTGCCAGCTCACCAACCGTTCGAGGGACTTCTGGAAACACCATATATTTT
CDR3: CASSPTVRGTSGNTIYF

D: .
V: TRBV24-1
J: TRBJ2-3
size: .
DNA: TGTGCCACCAGTGACCTAGTAGATACGCAGTATTTT
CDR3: CATSDLVDTQYF

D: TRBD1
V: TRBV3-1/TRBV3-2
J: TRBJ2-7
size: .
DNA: TGTGCCAGCAGCCAAACGGGACAGGGGACCTACGAGCAGTACTTC
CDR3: CASSQTGQGTYEQYF

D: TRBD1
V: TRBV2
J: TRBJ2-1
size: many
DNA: TGTGCCAGCAGTGATTCCCGGGACAGGGGGCGGGAGCAGTTCTTC
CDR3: CASSDSRDRGREQFF

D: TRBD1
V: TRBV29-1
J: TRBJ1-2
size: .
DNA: TGCAGCGTTGAAAGGGGGCGAAGCTATGGCTACACCTTC
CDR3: CSVERGRSYGYTF

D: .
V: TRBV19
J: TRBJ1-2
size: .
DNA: TGTGCCAGTAGTATCGGCCCGCTAGACTATGGCTACACCTTC
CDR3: CASSIGPLDYGYTF

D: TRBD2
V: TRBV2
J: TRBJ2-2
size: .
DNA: TGTGCCAGCAGGAGACTAGCGGGGGGGTGGTCTGCCGGGGAGCTGTTTTTT
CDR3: CASRRLAGGWSAGELFF

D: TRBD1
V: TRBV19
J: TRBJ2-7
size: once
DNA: TGTGCCAGTAGTATAAGGGGACAGGGGGCATGGGAGCAGTACTTC
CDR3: CASSIRGQGAWEQYF

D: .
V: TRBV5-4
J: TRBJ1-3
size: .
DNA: TGTGCCAGCACGACAGACTCTGGAAACACCATATATTTT
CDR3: CASTTDSGNTIYF

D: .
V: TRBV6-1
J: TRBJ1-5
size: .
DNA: TGTGCCAGCAGTGAAGCAGTCGGACAGACTAATCAGCCCCAGCATTTT
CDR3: CASSEAVGQTNQPQHF